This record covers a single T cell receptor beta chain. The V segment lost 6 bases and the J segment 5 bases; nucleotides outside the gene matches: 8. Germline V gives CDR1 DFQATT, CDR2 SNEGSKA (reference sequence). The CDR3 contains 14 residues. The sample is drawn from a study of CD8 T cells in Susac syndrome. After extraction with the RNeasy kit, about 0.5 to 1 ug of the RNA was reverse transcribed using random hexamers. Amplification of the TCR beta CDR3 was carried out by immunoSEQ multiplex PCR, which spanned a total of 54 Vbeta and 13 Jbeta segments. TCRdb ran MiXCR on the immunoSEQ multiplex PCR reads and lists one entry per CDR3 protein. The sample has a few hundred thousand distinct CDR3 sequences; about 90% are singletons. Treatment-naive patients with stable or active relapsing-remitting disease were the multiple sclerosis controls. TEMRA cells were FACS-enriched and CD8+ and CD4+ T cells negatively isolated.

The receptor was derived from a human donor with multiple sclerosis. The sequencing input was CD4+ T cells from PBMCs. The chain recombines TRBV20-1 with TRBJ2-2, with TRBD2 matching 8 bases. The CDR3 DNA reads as TGCAGTGCGCGCCCGGGAGGGGCAACCGGGGAGCTGTTTTTT. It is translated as CSARPGGATGELFF.